The 27 T cell receptor beta chains reported below all come from one sample, sequenced in a study of blood T cell repertoires in COVID-19. The method was immunoSEQ multiplex PCR; TCRdb's version includes in-frame clones alone and lacks a portion of them. This table has a few hundred thousand clones, 85% to 90% appearing once. The sequencing input was PBMCs or T cells enriched from blood (not recorded which). The receptors originated from a man under 40 who had been exposed to COVID-19.

The CDR3 is CASRAGLGQPQHF. As DNA, the CDR3 is TGTGCCAGCAGGGCAGGGTTGGGTCAGCCCCAGCATTTT. The chain couples TRBV6-5 to TRBJ1-5, with D maybe TRBD1 (5 bases). V was pared by 6 bases and J by 6 bases, with 12 bases between. Germline V gene lookup returns CDR1 MNHEY and CDR2 SVGAGI. The CDR3 is 13 amino acids.

This rearrangement joins TRBV4-3 to TRBJ1-2; 8 positions agree with TRBD1. The CDR3 consists of 15 residues. Trimming cost V 4 bases and J 4 bases; bases outside gene matches: 8. CDR1 is LGHNA and CDR2 is YSLEER in the germline V gene. Here the CDR3 DNA reads TGCGCCAGCAGCCCCTGGACAGGGTCAGGCTATGGCTACACCTTC. Residues: CASSPWTGSGYGYTF.

This clone was recorded once. The V and J genes are TRBV19 and TRBJ2-3; 8 bases align to TRBD1. Germline-derived CDR1 and CDR2 are LNHDA and SQIVND (reference sequence). Trimming removed 4 bases from V and 4 bases from J; junction bases left unmatched: 1. The CDR3 sequence is 13 residues long. Written as DNA, the CDR3 is TGTGCCAGTAGTACACAGGGGGCAGATACGCAGTATTTT. Translating it yields CASSTQGADTQYF.

The chain carries TRBV5-8 and TRBJ2-3; D possibly corresponds to TRBD2 (5 bases). CDR1 is SGHTS and CDR2 is YDEGEE in the germline V gene. This CDR3 comprises 14 residues. Trimming removed 3 bases at V and 3 bases at J, with 11 bases between. The CDR3, as DNA: TGTGCCAGCAGCTCCCAACTAGTTACAGATACGCAGTATTTT. Protein: CASSSQLVTDTQYF.

V is TRBV9 and J is TRBJ1-1; weak D call: TRBD1 (5 bases). This CDR3 contains 15 residues. The germline gives CDR1 SGDLS, CDR2 YYNGEE. The ends were cut back, 2 bases at V and 6 bases at J, with 17 bases in the middle. CDR3 amino acids: CASSVTGPGGAEAFF. As DNA, the CDR3 is TGTGCCAGCAGCGTTACGGGACCGGGAGGCGCTGAAGCTTTCTTT.

The chain uses TRBV5-1 and TRBJ1-1, with 7 positions matching TRBD1. The V gene end was trimmed by 4 bases and the J gene end by 7 bases; junction bases not matched to a gene: 7. This CDR3 has 13 amino acids. Germline-derived CDR1 and CDR2 are SGHRS and YFSETQ. The DNA for the CDR3 is TGCGCCAGCAGCGGAGGGACAGACGGTGAAGCTTTCTTT. It translates to CASSGGTDGEAFF.

This chain connects TRBV27 to TRBJ1-5; D gene uncertain. Germline lookup yields CDR1 MNHEY and CDR2 SMNVEV (reference sequence). This CDR3 has 15 residues. The ends were cut back, 1 base at V and 6 bases at J, with 13 bases in the middle. The CDR3 region has the DNA TGTGCCAGCAGTTTATATGAAGGGAGTACTCAGCCCCAGCATTTT. The encoded protein is CASSLYEGSTQPQHF.

The rearrangement uses TRBV3-1 (or the pseudogene TRBV3-2) and TRBJ1-1; D remains ambiguous. This CDR3 has 13 residues. V lost 4 bases and J 3 bases, leaving 9 bases between the germline ends. Germline V lookup: CDR1 LGHDT, CDR2 YNNKEL (reference sequence). For the CDR3, the DNA is TGTGCCAGCAGCCCCGGGATACACACTGAAGCTTTCTTT. Translated, it gives CASSPGIHTEAFF.

Concerning this clone itself: The sample contains more than one DNA sequence encoding this CDR3. The V gene is TRBV5-1, the J gene TRBJ2-7, with unresolved D. V was trimmed by 0 bases and J by 1 base, leaving 5 bases between them. The CDR3 loop spans 13 amino acids. The V gene's germline CDR1 is SGHRS and CDR2 YFSETQ. This CDR3 reads CASSLAGSYEQYF. The CDR3 DNA is TGCGCCAGCAGCTTGGCGGGTTCCTACGAGCAGTACTTC.

The chain employs TRBV4-1 and TRBJ2-7; D gene unclear. CDR1 is MGHRA and CDR2 is YSYEKL in the germline V gene. CDR3 length: 14 residues. V dropped 0 bases and J dropped 3 bases, with 9 bases sitting between them. CDR3 sequence reads: CASSQERHSYEQYF. Here the CDR3 DNA reads TGCGCCAGCAGCCAAGAAAGGCACAGCTACGAGCAGTACTTC.

This clone came up once. The gene calls are TRBV4-1 and TRBJ1-1, with D maybe TRBD1 (6 bases). The CDR3 spans 12 residues. V lost 5 bases, J lost 7 bases, and 11 bases lay in between. Germline V gives CDR1 MGHRA, CDR2 YSYEKL. The CDR3 region is CASSVSGDEAFF. CDR3 DNA sequence: TGCGCCAGCAGCGTCTCAGGGGATGAAGCTTTCTTT.

The chain has TRBV13 and TRBJ1-1, with unresolved D. Germline assignment: CDR1 PRHDT and CDR2 FYEKMQ (reference sequence). There are 12 residues in the CDR3. V was cut by 4 bases and J by 11 bases, with 14 bases left in between. CDR3 in amino acids: CASSWIDGLAFF. CDR3 DNA: TGTGCCAGCAGCTGGATAGACGGGTTGGCTTTCTTT.

This clone has just one count. J is TRBJ1-3 and V is TRBV2; 10 nucleotides match TRBD1. The CDR3 totals 15 residues. Unmatched junction bases numbered 5, after V lost 6 bases and J lost 3 bases. Germline assignment: CDR1 SNHLY and CDR2 FYNNEI. The chain's CDR3 is CASRDRTGGGNTIYF. CDR3 nucleotides: TGTGCCAGCAGGGACCGGACAGGGGGTGGAAACACCATATATTTT.

The gene calls are TRBV29-1 and TRBJ1-2; 7 bases line up with TRBD1. The CDR3 totals 13 residues. Germline V lookup: CDR1 SQVTM, CDR2 ANQGSEA. The junction had 9 bases not matched to a gene; V was cut back by 5 bases and J by 6 bases. The CDR3 here is CSVYTGEVDGYTF. The CDR3, as DNA: TGCAGCGTTTATACAGGGGAGGTGGATGGCTACACCTTC.

This rearrangement joins TRBV5-8 to TRBJ2-5; the match to TRBD1 covers 10 bases. The CDR3 is made up of 17 amino acids. V lost 2 bases to trimming and J lost 8 bases; unmatched junction nucleotides: 15. Germline CDR1 reads SGHTS; CDR2 reads YDEGEE. The CDR3 loop is CASSFRTLDRGRLTQYF. The CDR3, as DNA: TGTGCCAGCAGCTTCCGCACCCTTGACAGGGGGCGGCTAACCCAGTACTTC.

The chain carries TRBV24-1 and TRBJ1-4, with D unresolved. V shed 7 bases and J shed 5 bases, with 4 bases lying between them. This CDR3 comprises 11 residues. Germline lookup yields CDR1 KGHDR and CDR2 SFDVKD. Here the CDR3 DNA reads TGTGCCACCAGCAAAAATGAAAAACTGTTTTTT. Translating it yields CATSKNEKLFF.

The chain recombines TRBV2 with TRBJ2-5; 11 bases align to TRBD2. The germline CDR1 and CDR2 sequences are SNHLY and FYNNEI. This CDR3 is built from 17 residues. The V gene end was trimmed by 8 bases and the J gene end by 4 bases; junction bases not matched to a gene: 15. CDR3 residues: CASGSGGAEIGRETQYF. The DNA for the CDR3 is TGTGCCAGCGGTAGCGGGGGGGCCGAGATAGGTAGAGAGACCCAGTACTTC.

This clone was detected once. The chain has TRBV19 and TRBJ1-1, with D possibly TRBD1 on 6 matching bases. V was clipped by 7 bases and J by 1 base, with 19 bases between them. This CDR3 has 16 residues. The germline V gene encodes CDR1 LNHDA and CDR2 SQIVND (reference sequence). The CDR3, as DNA: TGTGCCAGTACATTGAGAGAGGGGGTGAGGAACACTGAAGCTTTCTTT. Translated: CASTLREGVRNTEAFF.

The genes are TRBV4-2 and TRBJ1-3; the D is unclear. The CDR3 runs to 17 residues. Germline-derived CDR1 and CDR2 are LGHNA and YNFKEQ. Trimming took 1 base from V and 0 from J, leaving 13 bases between them. CDR3 amino acids: CASSQGWQIHSGNTIYF. As DNA, the CDR3 is TGTGCCAGCAGCCAAGGCTGGCAGATCCACTCTGGAAACACCATATATTTT.

This chain connects TRBV3-1 (or the pseudogene TRBV3-2) to TRBJ2-3, with 11 bases matching TRBD2. The trim removed 1 base at V and 9 bases at J, leaving 6 bases unmatched. The CDR3 runs 15 residues. From germline, CDR1 is LGHDT and CDR2 YNNKEL (reference sequence). The DNA for the CDR3 is TGTGCCAGCAGCCAAGCTACTAGCGGGGGTGGAACGCAGTATTTT. Protein: CASSQATSGGGTQYF.

This chain links TRBV7-2 with TRBJ1-5, with D perhaps matching TRBD1 (5 bases). The germline V gene encodes CDR1 SGHTA and CDR2 FQGNSA. The CDR3 contains 17 residues. V lost 5 bases to trimming and J lost 0 bases, with 17 bases between them. As DNA, the CDR3 is TGTGCCAGCAGCACCCGACAGCTGGGGTATAGCAATCAGCCCCAGCATTTT. Amino acid sequence: CASSTRQLGYSNQPQHF.

The J gene is TRBJ2-2, the V gene TRBV3-1 (or the pseudogene TRBV3-2); D unclear. Trimming took off 5 bases at V and 7 bases at J, with 17 bases between the two ends. The CDR3 contains 15 residues. The germline CDR1 and CDR2 sequences are LGHDT and YNNKEL (reference sequence). The CDR3 sequence: CASSTRGEPDGELFF. In DNA form, the CDR3 reads TGTGCCAGCAGCACCCGAGGAGAACCGGACGGGGAGCTGTTTTTT.

In the case of this clone: Other DNA sequences of this sample code for an identical CDR3. The chain employs TRBV7-9 and TRBJ1-4, with D perhaps matching TRBD1 (5 bases). This CDR3 has 14 residues. Germline values: CDR1 SEHNR, CDR2 FQNEAQ (reference sequence). Trimming took 2 bases from V and 4 from J, leaving 8 bases between them. The CDR3 DNA follows: TGTGCCAGCAGCTTATCAGGGTTTAATGAAAAACTGTTTTTT. It specifies CASSLSGFNEKLFF.

The CDR3 DNA reads TGTGCCAGCAGTACAGGGCCGTCTGAAGCTTTCTTT. Its protein product is CASSTGPSEAFF. The rearrangement uses TRBV12-3 or TRBV12-4 and TRBJ1-1; D possibly corresponds to TRBD1 (6 bases). This CDR3 is 12 amino acids long. The V end was cut by 5 bases, the J end by 6 bases, with 10 bases between.

The chain employs TRBV18 and TRBJ1-6, with 10 nucleotides matching TRBD1. The CDR3 sequence is 14 residues long. J was trimmed by 12 bases and V by 5 bases; bases with no gene match: 7. From germline, CDR1 is KGHSH and CDR2 LQKENI. The CDR3 spells CASSAQTGGRPLHF. Here the CDR3 DNA reads TGTGCCAGCTCAGCCCAGACAGGGGGCCGACCCCTCCACTTT.

The CDR3 DNA follows: TGTGCCAGCAGCCCACCGGGACTAGGCGATACGCAGTATTTT. This translates into CASSPPGLGDTQYF. The chain joins TRBV11-3 to TRBJ2-3, with 8 bases fitting TRBD2. CDR1 is SGHNT, CDR2 YENEEA, per germline. V dropped 5 bases and J dropped 6; count of bases not matched to a gene: 7. This CDR3 is built from 14 residues.

This clone was recorded once. V usage is TRBV11-1 and J usage is TRBJ2-1; D may be TRBD1 (6 bases). This CDR3 is built from 13 residues. Germline CDR1 reads SGHAT; CDR2 reads FQDESV (reference sequence). V lost 5 bases to trimming and J lost 3 bases, with 8 bases between them. The CDR3 here is CASSRDNYNEQFF. CDR3 coding DNA: TGTGCCAGCAGCCGGGACAACTACAATGAGCAGTTCTTC.